These 20 T cell receptor beta chains share one sample of origin, sequenced in a study of blood T cells in healthy people across ages. Then a second PCR, running about 7 to 11 cycles, was carried out with a sample-barcoded 5' primer and a J-beta primer mix. A single record per CDR3 protein comes from TCRdb applying MiXCR to the 5' RACE reads. The data show about 670,000 distinct CDR3 sequences, 40% to 65% seen once. The sample consisted of blood. Every receptor here comes from an elderly woman in good health.

This clonotype was counted a few times. V gene TRBV27 combines with J gene TRBJ2-7; the D call may be TRBD1 or TRBD2 (5 bases each). CDR1 and CDR2 (germline): MNHEY, SMNVEV (reference sequence). The CDR3 consists of 13 residues. Between the trimmed V and J ends, which lost 4 bases and 2 bases, there was a span of 9 bases. CDR3: CASSYRDPYEQYF. The CDR3 DNA follows: TGTGCCAGCAGTTACCGGGACCCCTACGAGCAGTACTTC.

CDR3 protein: CASSDLSGRDIQYF. CDR3 DNA: TGCGCCAGCAGCGACCTCAGCGGGAGAGACATTCAGTACTTC. This chain connects TRBV5-1 to TRBJ2-4; 8 nucleotides match TRBD2. This CDR3 region has 14 residues. The V gene's germline CDR1 is SGHRS and CDR2 YFSETQ. J gave up 8 bases and V 4 bases, and 8 bases lay outside the gene matches. Full variable domain (remainder filled in from reference TRBV5-1 and TRBJ2-4): KAGVTQTPRYLIKTRGQQVTLSCSPISGHRSVSWYQQTPGQGLQFLFEYFSETQRNKGNFPGRFSGRQFSNSRSEMNVSTLELGDSALYLCASSDLSGRDIQYFGAGTRLSVL.

This clonotype was detected only once. The chain couples TRBV6-6 to TRBJ1-3, with 7 bases fitting TRBD1. Germline CDR1 reads MNHNY; CDR2 reads SVGAGI (reference sequence). The CDR3 is 16 residues long. Trimming at V came to 2 bases and at J to 7 bases, leaving 11 bases not matched to a gene. The CDR3 bases are TGTGCCAGCAGTTACAATCCCCCGGCAGGGGGGAACACCATATATTTT. Its translation: CASSYNPPAGGNTIYF.

J is TRBJ1-2 and V is TRBV5-1, with D uncertain. The CDR3 spans 13 residues. Germline V gene data show CDR1 as SGHRS and CDR2 as YFSETQ. V was clipped by 1 base and J by 4 bases, with 8 bases between them. CDR3 nucleotide sequence: TGCGCCAGCAGCTTGACAAGGTCCTATGGCTACACCTTC. It translates to CASSLTRSYGYTF.

This chain uses TRBV11-2 with TRBJ2-1; D possibly uses TRBD1 or TRBD2 (5 bases each). In germline, CDR1 is SGHAT, CDR2 FQNNGV. The V end was cut by 5 bases, the J end by 12 bases, with 17 bases between. This CDR3 contains 13 residues. Here the CDR3 DNA reads TGTGCCAGCAGCGCCCGGCTGGGGGTTAGGCAGTTCTTC. It codes for CASSARLGVRQFF.

Concerning this clonotype itself: Its ends do not fully match the called genes, so a read error is possible. The V call is TRBV28, the J call TRBJ1-1; maybe TRBD1 (5 bases). Germline V gives CDR1 MDHEN, CDR2 SYDVKM. The CDR3 consists of 13 residues. CDR3 coding DNA: TGTGCCAGCAGTCCCCGACAGAACACTGGAGCTTTCTTT. This gives the protein CASSPRQNTGAFF.

The CDR3 loop is CASSYTFILNEQFF. The DNA of the CDR3 is TGTGCCAGCAGTTACACCTTCATCCTCAATGAGCAGTTCTTC. J is TRBJ2-1 and V is TRBV6-2 or TRBV6-3; D ambiguous. Germline lookup yields CDR1 MNHEY and CDR2 SVGEGT. The V end lost 2 bases, the J end lost 6 bases, and 11 bases lay between the germline ends. The CDR3 runs 14 residues.

This clonotype was recorded at least ten times. The genes are TRBV29-1 and TRBJ2-5; D is unresolved. This CDR3 contains 13 residues. Germline V gene sequence: CDR1 SQVTM, CDR2 ANQGSEA. V lost 8 bases and J 5 bases, leaving 18 bases between the germline ends. CDR3 coding DNA: TGCAGCCTTTACGACGGAACACGGGAGACCCAGTACTTC. It specifies CSLYDGTRETQYF.

The gene calls are TRBV12-3 or TRBV12-4 and TRBJ2-5, with D perhaps TRBD2 (7 bases). The CDR3 covers 16 residues. Trimming left V 3 bases short and J 11 bases short, with 25 bases between. The CDR3 DNA reads TGTGCCAGCAGTTTGGCAGCGGGGACATCCTACAATGAGCAGTACTTC. Its protein product is CASSLAAGTSYNEQYF.

The V and J genes are TRBV6-2 or TRBV6-3 and TRBJ2-7, with D unclear. Trimming shortened V by 2 bases and J by 4 bases, and 6 bases separated the two germline ends. This CDR3 is built from 12 residues. In germline, CDR1 is MNHEY, CDR2 SVGEGT. This CDR3 is CASSYTQYEQYF. The CDR3 nucleotides read TGTGCCAGCAGTTACACCCAGTACGAGCAGTACTTC.

With respect to this clonotype: It may be a read error: a sequence one base away is much more abundant. This chain links TRBV5-6 with TRBJ2-1; no reliable D call. This CDR3 is 15 amino acids long. The germline V gene has CDR1 SGHDT and CDR2 YYEEEE. Between the trimmed V and J ends, which lost 0 bases and 4 bases, there was a span of 11 bases. CDR3 in amino acids: CASSLVDWGYNEQFF. For the CDR3, the DNA is TGTGCCAGCAGCTTGGTTGACTGGGGATACAATGAGCAGTTCTTC.

The V gene is TRBV28, the J gene TRBJ2-1; D may be TRBD1 or TRBD2 (5 bases each). The V end was cut by 2 bases, the J end by 5 bases, with 16 bases between. Germline CDR1 MDHEN, CDR2 SYDVKM. The CDR3 has 16 amino acids. CDR3: CASSLRGFFGDNEQFF. The CDR3 DNA reads as TGTGCCAGCAGTTTAAGGGGATTTTTCGGGGACAATGAGCAGTTCTTC.

The CDR3 is CASAHGQAPSTDTQYF. The DNA for the CDR3 is TGTGCCAGTGCCCACGGGCAGGCACCTAGCACAGATACGCAGTATTTT. The chain carries TRBV6-2 or TRBV6-3 and TRBJ2-3, with unresolved D. Germline V lookup: CDR1 MNHEY, CDR2 SVGEGT. The CDR3 sequence is 16 residues long. V was trimmed by 9 bases and J by 0 bases, leaving 19 bases between them.

The V and J genes are TRBV9 and TRBJ2-2; D is unresolved. The CDR3 totals 15 residues. V was pared by 4 bases and J by 1 base, with 11 bases between. Germline assignment: CDR1 SGDLS and CDR2 YYNGEE. The CDR3 reads CASSPRSVNTGELFF. The CDR3, as DNA: TGTGCCAGCAGCCCCCGATCAGTGAACACCGGGGAGCTGTTTTTT.

This clonotype has at least ten counts. The V gene is TRBV2, the J gene TRBJ1-2; the D gene is possibly TRBD1 (5 bases). Germline V gene data show CDR1 as SNHLY and CDR2 as FYNNEI. V lost 5 bases to trimming and J lost 4 bases, with 8 bases between them. This CDR3 region has 12 residues. In DNA, the CDR3 is TGTGCCAGCAGTTCTGACAGCTATGGCTACACCTTC. This codes for CASSSDSYGYTF.

The chain carries TRBV20-1 and TRBJ2-3, with 7 positions matching TRBD1. With 0 bases clipped from V and 6 bases from J, the junction kept 6 bases outside the gene matches. The CDR3 loop spans 14 amino acids. CDR1 is DFQATT and CDR2 is SNEGSKA in the germline V gene (reference sequence). CDR3 residues: CSARDAHRGDTQYF. The CDR3 DNA reads TGCAGTGCTAGAGACGCACACAGGGGTGATACGCAGTATTTT.

The CDR3 region is CATQDSSNQPQHF. The CDR3 nucleotides are TGTGCCACCCAGGACAGTTCCAATCAGCCCCAGCATTTT. The chain links TRBV10-3 to TRBJ1-5, with a tentative D call TRBD1 (6 bases). CDR1 ENHRY and CDR2 SYGVKD come from the germline V gene. This CDR3 is built from 13 residues. Trimming took off 10 bases at V and 3 bases at J, with 13 bases between the two ends.

The rearrangement uses TRBV27 and TRBJ2-1, with TRBD2 identical over 8 bases. The germline V gene has CDR1 MNHEY and CDR2 SMNVEV (reference sequence). J gave up 7 bases and V 7 bases, and 6 bases lay outside the gene matches. This CDR3 spans 13 amino acids. The CDR3 nucleotides read TGTGCCAGCACAGCGGGAGTAAGTAATGAGCAGTTCTTC. Its protein product is CASTAGVSNEQFF.

A remark on this clonotype: A much larger clone sits a single nucleotide away, making a read error possible. The CDR3, as DNA: TGCAGCGCTACCCGTTTAGGAGGCACAATAAGCACAGATACGCAGTATTTT. Its protein is CSATRLGGTISTDTQYF. The J gene is TRBJ2-3, the V gene TRBV29-1; a possible D gene is TRBD2 (5 bases). In germline, CDR1 is SQVTM, CDR2 ANQGSEA. Trimming took 7 bases from V and 0 from J, leaving 23 bases between them. The CDR3 totals 17 residues.

The rearrangement links TRBV5-1 to TRBJ2-1; D is perhaps TRBD1 (6 bases). V lost 0 bases and J 5 bases, leaving 15 bases between the germline ends. This CDR3 contains 16 residues. Germline CDR1 and CDR2: SGHRS and YFSETQ. CDR3 nucleotides: TGCGCCAGCAGCTTGGCCGGCAGGGGAGTGAACAATGAGCAGTTCTTC. Translated: CASSLAGRGVNNEQFF. Full variable domain (outside the CDR3, taken from reference TRBV5-1 and TRBJ2-1): KAGVTQTPRYLIKTRGQQVTLSCSPISGHRSVSWYQQTPGQGLQFLFEYFSETQRNKGNFPGRFSGRQFSNSRSEMNVSTLELGDSALYLCASSLAGRGVNNEQFFGPGTRLTVL.